The 4 T cell receptor beta chains below come from one sample, sequenced in a study of identifying expanded T cells in peripheral blood. The data were produced by immunoSEQ multiplex PCR, yet TCRdb's version contains in-frame clones alone and is incomplete. The sample has 83,000 or so clones, around nine tenths seen once. Input material: blood. The receptors were sampled from a person aged 18 to 75 in good health.

V gene TRBV6-1 combines with J gene TRBJ2-5; D remains ambiguous. This CDR3 is built from 15 residues. The V gene's germline CDR1 is MNHNS and CDR2 SASEGT. Trimming took off 7 bases at V and 5 bases at J, with 20 bases between the two ends. The CDR3 nucleotides read TGTGCCAGCATTACAAACTCGGTGTCTGTGGAGACCCAGTACTTC. Translation: CASITNSVSVETQYF.

The chain is built from TRBV18 and TRBJ1-3; tentative D call: TRBD1 (6 bases). Deletions cut 5 bases from V and 1 base from J, with 9 bases between. Germline assignment: CDR1 KGHSH and CDR2 LQKENI. CDR3 length: 14 residues. The CDR3 reads CASSSQGSGNTIYF. DNA of the CDR3: TGTGCCAGCTCATCACAGGGTTCTGGAAACACCATATATTTT.

The V and J genes are TRBV4-1 and TRBJ2-7, with D hard to call. Germline V CDR1 and CDR2: MGHRA, YSYEKL. The ends were cut back, 4 bases at V and 6 bases at J, with 13 bases in the middle. This CDR3 comprises 13 residues. CDR3 in DNA: TGCGCCAGCAGCCCCGGGTCTAGTGTCGAGCAGTACTTC. Encoded protein: CASSPGSSVEQYF.

The rearrangement joins TRBV28 to TRBJ1-1, with D perhaps matching TRBD1 (5 bases). CDR3 size: 14 residues. Trimming stripped 6 bases from V and 1 base from J, with 12 bases between. CDR1 is MDHEN, CDR2 SYDVKM, per germline. CDR3 residues: CASRGGRGNTEAFF. The CDR3 coding sequence is TGTGCCAGCAGGGGGGGTAGGGGGAACACTGAAGCTTTCTTT.